This T cell receptor beta chain was obtained from a study of human T cells and chemical hapten exposure. As for the study in general: Upper inner arm skin measuring about 2 cm by about 2 cm received 2% DPC for sensitization. The upper back received 0.01% DPC by patch testing, with results read at 6 days.

TCRdb itself ran the RACE reads through MiXCR, one entry per CDR3 protein. The sample carries some 330,000 distinct CDR3 sequences, 5% to 6.5% recorded once. CDR3 length: 14 amino acids. V was trimmed by 3 bases and J by 4 bases, leaving 11 bases between them. Germline V gives CDR1 SGHRS, CDR2 YFSETQ. Comments on this clonotype: Its cognate antigen is unknown.

Time point reported: pre-sensitization, week 0. Treatment in this sample: therapeutic diphenylcyclopropenone sensitization with weekly scalp DPC. At patch-test visits, sampling came before the patch test. Whole-study findings and limits: Unchanged with DPC sensitization were TCRs above 1 in 1000 frequency.

The chain employs TRBV5-1 and TRBJ2-1, with no clear D. This specimen consisted of whole blood, obtained in connection with sensitization to the hapten diphenylcyclopropenone (DPC). This sequence was found in a woman under 30 with alopecia areata. Some clones in this sample may be carry-over from other donors' samples. CDR3 bases: TGCGCCAGCAGCTGGTCCAAGGATTACAATGAGCAGTTCTTC. It is translated as CASSWSKDYNEQFF. Filled out from reference TRBV5-1 and TRBJ2-1, the complete variable domain reads KAGVTQTPRYLIKTRGQQVTLSCSPISGHRSVSWYQQTPGQGLQFLFEYFSETQRNKGNFPGRFSGRQFSNSRSEMNVSTLELGDSALYLCASSWSKDYNEQFFGPGTRLTVL.